The rows below give T cell receptor beta chains drawn from one sample of a study of early T cells in non-severe SARS-CoV-2 infection. TCRdb used MiXCR to reprocess the 5' RACE reads, holding one entry per CDR3 protein. The sample contains about 66,000 distinct CDR3 sequences, roughly 21% of which appear only once. Sequencing used whole blood, obtained at baseline. The receptors shown here come from an adult who was a healthcare worker with PCR-confirmed SARS-CoV-2 infection or an uninfected control (not recorded which). Both conserved end residues are part of each CDR3. D genes are given only for firm matches. Only some rows state a clone size, as once, few, many or a class for expanded clones.

v_call: TRBV3-1
j_call: TRBJ2-1
clone_size: NA
d_call: NA
cdr3_aa: CASSQAGYSYNEQFF
cdr3_nt: TGTGCCAGCAGCCAAGCGGGATACTCCTACAATGAGCAGTTCTTC

v_call: TRBV7-8
j_call: TRBJ2-3
clone_size: few
d_call: NA
cdr3_aa: CASSLADGDTQYF
cdr3_nt: TGTGCCAGCAGCTTAGCGGATGGAGATACGCAGTATTTT

v_call: TRBV5-1
j_call: TRBJ1-1
clone_size: few
d_call: NA
cdr3_aa: CASSPQPKGENTEAFF
cdr3_nt: TGCGCCAGCAGCCCCCAGCCCAAGGGGGAAAACACTGAAGCTTTCTTT

v_call: TRBV3-1
j_call: TRBJ2-1
clone_size: few
d_call: NA
cdr3_aa: CASSQVGQSYNEQFF
cdr3_nt: TGTGCCAGCAGCCAAGTGGGGCAGTCCTACAATGAGCAGTTCTTC

v_call: TRBV15
j_call: TRBJ1-1
clone_size: NA
d_call: NA
cdr3_aa: CATSRDRQVLNTEAFF
cdr3_nt: TGTGCCACCAGCAGAGATCGACAGGTCCTCAACACTGAAGCTTTCTTT

v_call: TRBV18
j_call: TRBJ2-3
clone_size: NA
d_call: NA
cdr3_aa: CASSPGSQDTQYF
cdr3_nt: TGTGCCAGCTCACCGGGGAGTCAGGATACGCAGTATTTT

v_call: TRBV5-4
j_call: TRBJ2-2
clone_size: few
d_call: TRBD1
cdr3_aa: CASSRGQGSTGELFF
cdr3_nt: TGTGCCAGCAGCCGTGGACAGGGTAGTACCGGGGAGCTGTTTTTT

v_call: TRBV11-3
j_call: TRBJ1-6
clone_size: NA
d_call: NA
cdr3_aa: CASSFSYNSPLHF
cdr3_nt: TGTGCCAGCAGCTTTTCCTATAATTCACCCCTCCACTTT

v_call: TRBV6-2/TRBV6-3
j_call: TRBJ2-7
clone_size: NA
d_call: TRBD1
cdr3_aa: CASSPTGGTGTYEQYF
cdr3_nt: TGTGCCAGCAGTCCAACAGGGGGCACAGGGACCTACGAGCAGTACTTC

v_call: TRBV6-1
j_call: TRBJ1-3
clone_size: many
d_call: TRBD1
cdr3_aa: CASSETGTGVYF
cdr3_nt: TGTGCCAGCAGTGAAACCGGGACAGGGGTATATTTT

v_call: TRBV20-1
j_call: TRBJ1-2
clone_size: few
d_call: NA
cdr3_aa: CSARDRGGYGYTF
cdr3_nt: TGCAGTGCTAGAGACCGAGGGGGGTATGGCTACACCTTC

v_call: TRBV7-8
j_call: TRBJ2-2
clone_size: NA
d_call: NA
cdr3_aa: CASSRRTAANTGELFF
cdr3_nt: TGTGCCAGCAGCCGCCGGACTGCCGCGAACACCGGGGAGCTGTTTTTT

v_call: TRBV12-3/TRBV12-4
j_call: TRBJ2-6
clone_size: NA
d_call: NA
cdr3_aa: CASSFALTSGANVLTF
cdr3_nt: TGTGCCAGCAGTTTTGCCCTCACCTCTGGGGCCAACGTCCTGACTTTC

v_call: TRBV12-3/TRBV12-4
j_call: TRBJ2-3
clone_size: few
d_call: NA
cdr3_aa: CASSLGPPGGRTDTQYF
cdr3_nt: TGTGCCAGCAGTTTAGGTCCCCCGGGGGGCCGGACAGATACGCAGTATTTT

v_call: TRBV12-3/TRBV12-4
j_call: TRBJ1-1
clone_size: few
d_call: NA
cdr3_aa: CASRPNREDGTEAFF
cdr3_nt: TGTGCCAGCAGACCAAACAGGGAGGATGGCACTGAAGCTTTCTTT

v_call: TRBV5-5
j_call: TRBJ1-1
clone_size: few
d_call: TRBD1
cdr3_aa: CASSGTGARTEAFF
cdr3_nt: TGTGCCAGCAGCGGGACAGGGGCGAGGACTGAAGCTTTCTTT

v_call: TRBV9
j_call: TRBJ2-5
clone_size: few
d_call: TRBD2
cdr3_aa: CASSPGEGQETQYF
cdr3_nt: TGTGCCAGCAGCCCCGGGGAGGGACAAGAGACCCAGTACTTC

v_call: TRBV18
j_call: TRBJ2-3
clone_size: NA
d_call: NA
cdr3_aa: CASSPDRPDTQYF
cdr3_nt: TGTGCCAGCTCACCGGACAGACCAGATACGCAGTATTTT

v_call: TRBV9
j_call: TRBJ2-1
clone_size: many
d_call: NA
cdr3_aa: CASSVEGLPYNEQFF
cdr3_nt: TGTGCCAGCAGCGTAGAGGGACTCCCCTACAATGAGCAGTTCTTC

v_call: TRBV5-1
j_call: TRBJ2-1
clone_size: NA
d_call: TRBD1
cdr3_aa: CASRRDRGLNEQFF
cdr3_nt: TGCGCCAGCAGACGGGACAGGGGCCTCAATGAGCAGTTCTTC

v_call: TRBV12-3/TRBV12-4
j_call: TRBJ1-1
clone_size: few
d_call: NA
cdr3_aa: CASESLPWTEAFF
cdr3_nt: TGTGCCAGTGAATCGTTACCTTGGACTGAAGCTTTCTTT

v_call: TRBV20-1
j_call: TRBJ2-1
clone_size: NA
d_call: NA
cdr3_aa: CSAHKSAGPTYNEQFF
cdr3_nt: TGCAGTGCTCACAAATCAGCGGGTCCCACCTACAATGAGCAGTTCTTC

v_call: TRBV20-1
j_call: TRBJ1-1
clone_size: few
d_call: NA
cdr3_aa: CSADNSFENTEAFF
cdr3_nt: TGCAGTGCCGACAACAGTTTCGAGAACACTGAAGCTTTCTTT

v_call: TRBV5-5
j_call: TRBJ2-1
clone_size: NA
d_call: NA
cdr3_aa: CASSPAGPQAQFF
cdr3_nt: TGTGCCAGCAGTCCGGCCGGGCCTCAGGCCCAGTTCTTC

v_call: TRBV4-2
j_call: TRBJ1-1
clone_size: NA
d_call: NA
cdr3_aa: CASSQDHEGLRTEAFF
cdr3_nt: TGTGCCAGCAGCCAAGATCACGAGGGGCTTAGGACTGAAGCTTTCTTT

v_call: TRBV7-9
j_call: TRBJ1-6
clone_size: NA
d_call: NA
cdr3_aa: CASRRQENSPLHF
cdr3_nt: TGTGCCAGCAGGAGACAGGAAAATTCACCCCTCCACTTT

v_call: TRBV19
j_call: TRBJ2-3
clone_size: NA
d_call: NA
cdr3_aa: CASSIAHRLYSTDTQYF
cdr3_nt: TGTGCCAGTAGTATAGCCCATCGCTTATACAGCACAGATACGCAGTATTTT

v_call: TRBV24-1
j_call: TRBJ1-6
clone_size: NA
d_call: TRBD1
cdr3_aa: CATSDTGAISPLHF
cdr3_nt: TGTGCCACCAGTGACACAGGGGCGATTTCACCCCTCCACTTT

v_call: TRBV7-8
j_call: TRBJ1-4
clone_size: few
d_call: NA
cdr3_aa: CASSLNWGRAEKLFF
cdr3_nt: TGTGCCAGCAGCTTAAACTGGGGCCGAGCCGAAAAACTGTTTTTT

v_call: TRBV3-1
j_call: TRBJ2-7
clone_size: few
d_call: NA
cdr3_aa: CASSYAGGGEQYF
cdr3_nt: TGTGCCAGCAGCTACGCCGGGGGCGGCGAGCAGTACTTC

v_call: TRBV5-4
j_call: TRBJ2-6
clone_size: NA
d_call: NA
cdr3_aa: CASSLGAPGANVLTF
cdr3_nt: TGTGCCAGCAGCTTGGGGGCCCCTGGGGCCAACGTCCTGACTTTC

v_call: TRBV7-3
j_call: TRBJ2-7
clone_size: NA
d_call: NA
cdr3_aa: CAKWRGIPYEQYF
cdr3_nt: TGTGCCAAGTGGAGGGGGATTCCCTACGAGCAGTACTTC

v_call: TRBV12-3/TRBV12-4
j_call: TRBJ2-6
clone_size: many
d_call: TRBD1
cdr3_aa: CASSPGQSANVLTF
cdr3_nt: TGTGCCAGCAGTCCGGGACAGAGCGCCAACGTCCTGACTTTC

v_call: TRBV14
j_call: TRBJ1-2
clone_size: NA
d_call: TRBD1
cdr3_aa: CASSQTTGALRGYTF
cdr3_nt: TGTGCCAGCAGCCAGACGACAGGGGCCCTTCGTGGCTACACCTTC

v_call: TRBV7-9
j_call: TRBJ2-3
clone_size: few
d_call: NA
cdr3_aa: CASSTIPTDTQYF
cdr3_nt: TGTGCCAGCAGTACAATTCCCACAGATACGCAGTATTTT

v_call: TRBV11-2
j_call: TRBJ2-5
clone_size: few
d_call: NA
cdr3_aa: CASSFSSPETQYF
cdr3_nt: TGTGCCAGCAGCTTCTCTAGTCCCGAGACCCAGTACTTC

v_call: TRBV10-2
j_call: TRBJ2-7
clone_size: few
d_call: NA
cdr3_aa: CASSESFGRDSYEQYF
cdr3_nt: TGCGCCAGCAGTGAGTCGTTTGGTAGGGACTCCTACGAGCAGTACTTC

v_call: TRBV7-7
j_call: TRBJ2-3
clone_size: many
d_call: NA
cdr3_aa: CASSLAGGPTDTQYF
cdr3_nt: TGTGCCAGCAGCTTAGCGGGGGGCCCCACAGATACGCAGTATTTT

v_call: TRBV20-1
j_call: TRBJ2-3
clone_size: NA
d_call: NA
cdr3_aa: CSARGPSTDTQYF
cdr3_nt: TGCAGTGCTAGGGGGCCTAGCACAGATACGCAGTATTTT

v_call: TRBV7-8
j_call: TRBJ1-2
clone_size: few
d_call: NA
cdr3_aa: CASRKGENYGYTF
cdr3_nt: TGTGCCAGTCGGAAAGGGGAGAACTATGGCTACACCTTC

v_call: TRBV7-9
j_call: TRBJ1-4
clone_size: few
d_call: NA
cdr3_aa: CASSLAHAGNQLFF
cdr3_nt: TGTGCCAGCAGCTTAGCGCACGCAGGAAATCAACTGTTTTTT

v_call: TRBV12-3/TRBV12-4
j_call: TRBJ1-1
clone_size: few
d_call: NA
cdr3_aa: CASSQSSGFSEAFF
cdr3_nt: TGTGCCAGCAGCCAATCATCAGGGTTTTCTGAAGCTTTCTTT

v_call: TRBV4-2
j_call: TRBJ1-3
clone_size: NA
d_call: NA
cdr3_aa: CASSRLGVGAGNTIYF
cdr3_nt: TGTGCCAGCAGTCGCCTAGGGGTCGGAGCTGGAAACACCATATATTTT

v_call: TRBV20-1
j_call: TRBJ1-1
clone_size: NA
d_call: NA
cdr3_aa: CSAKGGRVGSEAFF
cdr3_nt: TGCAGTGCCAAAGGAGGGAGGGTTGGCTCTGAAGCTTTCTTT

v_call: TRBV5-1
j_call: TRBJ1-1
clone_size: few
d_call: NA
cdr3_aa: CASSVSDLNTEAFF
cdr3_nt: TGCGCCAGCAGCGTTAGCGACCTGAACACTGAAGCTTTCTTT

v_call: TRBV3-1
j_call: TRBJ2-5
clone_size: NA
d_call: NA
cdr3_aa: CASSLPSGSQETQYF
cdr3_nt: TGTGCCAGCAGCCTGCCCAGCGGGTCACAAGAGACCCAGTACTTC

v_call: TRBV5-1
j_call: TRBJ2-1
clone_size: NA
d_call: NA
cdr3_aa: CASSRGENHNEQFF
cdr3_nt: TGCGCCAGCAGCAGGGGTGAGAATCACAATGAGCAGTTCTTC

v_call: TRBV29-1
j_call: TRBJ1-2
clone_size: NA
d_call: NA
cdr3_aa: CSVGQTNYGYTF
cdr3_nt: TGCAGCGTTGGACAGACTAACTATGGCTACACCTTC

v_call: TRBV4-1
j_call: TRBJ2-1
clone_size: few
d_call: TRBD2
cdr3_aa: CASSQPLAGTYNEQFF
cdr3_nt: TGCGCCAGCAGCCAACCGCTAGCGGGGACCTACAATGAGCAGTTCTTC

v_call: TRBV11-2
j_call: TRBJ1-2
clone_size: NA
d_call: NA
cdr3_aa: CASSLVTGGGYTF
cdr3_nt: TGTGCCAGCAGCTTAGTCACAGGCGGAGGCTACACCTTC

v_call: TRBV20-1
j_call: TRBJ1-2
clone_size: few
d_call: NA
cdr3_aa: CSAQPGGALDGYTF
cdr3_nt: TGCAGTGCCCAACCGGGGGGCGCCCTTGATGGCTACACCTTC

v_call: TRBV7-9
j_call: TRBJ2-5
clone_size: NA
d_call: TRBD1
cdr3_aa: CASSKDRGQETQYF
cdr3_nt: TGTGCCAGCAGCAAGGACAGGGGGCAGGAGACCCAGTACTTC

v_call: TRBV12-3/TRBV12-4
j_call: TRBJ2-5
clone_size: few
d_call: NA
cdr3_aa: CASSLSEPQYF
cdr3_nt: TGTGCCAGCAGTTTATCCGAGCCCCAGTACTTC

v_call: TRBV7-9
j_call: TRBJ2-1
clone_size: few
d_call: NA
cdr3_aa: CASIEAGTVDEQFF
cdr3_nt: TGTGCCAGCATCGAGGCTGGGACCGTCGATGAGCAGTTCTTC

v_call: TRBV28
j_call: TRBJ2-5
clone_size: NA
d_call: NA
cdr3_aa: CASSSASGDRETQYF
cdr3_nt: TGTGCCAGCAGTTCCGCTAGCGGGGACAGGGAGACCCAGTACTTC